This T cell receptor beta chain was retrieved from a study of blood T cell repertoires in COVID-19. Looking at the study overall: Sites across the United States, Italy and Spain contributed samples from acute and convalescent COVID-19. T cells, B-cell-depleted T cells, or PBMCs provided the cDNA or gDNA that served as material.

V was shortened by 8 bases and J by 1 base, with 11 bases between the two germline ends. Germline V gene sequence: CDR1 SNHLY, CDR2 FYNNEI. CDR3 length: 13 residues. Original processing notes: The authors estimated nucleated cell counts from reference gene primer amplification. Sequenced by immunoSEQ multiplex PCR; TCRdb stores in-frame clones only, minus some. Clonal size and the V and J genes are those of that table, whereas D and trimming came from the DNA. The sample consists of about 140,000 clones, over 60% of them appearing once. V and J are TRBV2 and TRBJ1-1; a weak D match, TRBD1 (5 bases). The sequenced sample consisted of peripheral blood. This TCR was recovered from a woman older than 75 with active or convalescent COVID-19. CDR3 residues: CASRGGENTEAFF. The CDR3 nucleotides read TGTGCCAGCCGGGGCGGGGAGAACACTGAAGCTTTCTTT.